Listed below are T cell receptor beta chains from one sample, sequenced in a study of blood T cell repertoires in COVID-19. Data came from immunoSEQ multiplex PCR; TCRdb stores just in-frame clones and leaves some out. In the table there are around 230,000 clones, around 82% of which are singletons. Specimen: peripheral blood. The receptor source for this set is a woman aged 40 to 49 with active or convalescent COVID-19. CDR3s include the opening cysteine and the closing phenylalanine or tryptophan. Each record gives: V gene, J gene, CDR3 protein.

V: TRBV30
J: TRBJ2-1
CDR3: CAWSVRGLYNEQFF

V: TRBV7-2
J: TRBJ1-4
CDR3: CASSFSGSGKLFF

V: TRBV30
J: TRBJ1-1
CDR3: CAWTKGQGLAEAFF

V: TRBV7-9
J: TRBJ1-5
CDR3: CASSLGGSKGDTNQPQHF

V: TRBV19
J: TRBJ1-3
CDR3: CASAPLTGGNTIYF

V: TRBV7-3
J: TRBJ2-5
CDR3: CASSPLGGAGETQYF

V: TRBV14
J: TRBJ1-1
CDR3: CASSQSRSTEAFF

V: TRBV6-5
J: TRBJ1-2
CDR3: CASRESGGYGYTF

V: TRBV11-2
J: TRBJ1-2
CDR3: CASSLEGGTDGYTF

V: TRBV7-9
J: TRBJ2-3
CDR3: CASSFSGGQSTDTQYF

V: TRBV5-1
J: TRBJ1-2
CDR3: CASTLGGQGSYTF

V: TRBV7-8
J: TRBJ2-4
CDR3: CASSSYMPQGNIQYF

V: TRBV2
J: TRBJ2-7
CDR3: CASSETALGSYEQYF

V: TRBV27
J: TRBJ2-7
CDR3: CASSPGQGRHEQYF

V: TRBV15
J: TRBJ2-6
CDR3: CATSRDFQAHVLTF

V: TRBV19
J: TRBJ2-1
CDR3: CASSTSGTSVVNEQFF

V: TRBV6-1
J: TRBJ2-2
CDR3: CASSEAGDTGELFF

V: TRBV2
J: TRBJ2-5
CDR3: CASRAQGTQYF

V: TRBV11-2
J: TRBJ1-1
CDR3: CASTPAGYLNTEAFF

V: TRBV29-1
J: TRBJ1-2
CDR3: CSVPRGSNYGYTF

V: TRBV28
J: TRBJ1-2
CDR3: CASSLFGAVYGYTF

V: TRBV7-8
J: TRBJ1-4
CDR3: CASRQTGMITTNEKLFF

V: TRBV5-6
J: TRBJ2-7
CDR3: CASSLVEGFHEQYF

V: TRBV6-5
J: TRBJ1-1
CDR3: CASSSGGRTEAFF

V: TRBV3-1/TRBV3-2
J: TRBJ1-3
CDR3: CASSPPGNTIYF

V: TRBV19
J: TRBJ1-2
CDR3: CASSLADSPYGYTF

V: TRBV29-1
J: TRBJ2-7
CDR3: CSVPSGSSYEQYF

V: TRBV24-1
J: TRBJ2-1
CDR3: CATSDPTGAYNEQFF

V: TRBV30
J: TRBJ1-6
CDR3: CAWSIRGSPLHF

V: TRBV5-1
J: TRBJ1-1
CDR3: CASSADRGNTEAFF

V: TRBV29-1
J: TRBJ2-7
CDR3: CSVVGTGTYEQYF

V: TRBV2
J: TRBJ2-7
CDR3: CASSEWDSSYEQYF

V: TRBV24-1
J: TRBJ2-5
CDR3: CATSGLVPETQYF

V: TRBV5-1
J: TRBJ1-6
CDR3: CASYESSYNSPLHF

V: TRBV13
J: TRBJ2-1
CDR3: CASSLSGTSGRGGAYNEQFF

V: TRBV11-2
J: TRBJ2-5
CDR3: CASSRSGFQETQYF

V: TRBV2
J: TRBJ1-6
CDR3: CASRSGTSYRSLHF

V: TRBV24-1
J: TRBJ1-2
CDR3: CATSDPGLTNYGYTF

V: TRBV28
J: TRBJ2-7
CDR3: CASSLGQAPEQYF

V: TRBV20-1
J: TRBJ2-7
CDR3: CSASPNSYEQYF